A single sample is the source of the 20 T cell receptor beta chains below, sequenced in a study of blood T cell repertoires in COVID-19. Here immunoSEQ multiplex PCR was the method, and the copy in TCRdb shows in-frame clones only, minus some. In the table there are a few hundred thousand clones, roughly 86% of which are singletons. The sample consisted of peripheral blood. The origin of the receptors is a human donor in a cohort sampled during active COVID-19.

The chain employs TRBV6-5 and TRBJ2-5, with 10 nucleotides matching TRBD2. Trimming removed 6 bases from V and 5 bases from J; junction bases left unmatched: 9. The CDR3 has 15 residues. The germline gives CDR1 MNHEY, CDR2 SVGAGI. The CDR3 reads CASRSSGRGEETQYF. The CDR3 DNA sequence: TGTGCCAGCAGATCTAGCGGGAGAGGGGAGGAGACCCAGTACTTC.

The chain joins TRBV9 to TRBJ1-1, with D unclear. CDR3 length: 13 residues. Germline V lookup: CDR1 SGDLS, CDR2 YYNGEE. V lost 3 bases to trimming and J lost 3 bases, with 9 bases between them. The CDR3 DNA follows: TGTGCCAGCAGCGCCCTCGCGGACACTGAAGCTTTCTTT. Its protein product is CASSALADTEAFF.

V gene TRBV19 combines with J gene TRBJ2-7; 11 nucleotides match TRBD2. V gave up 5 bases and J gave up 2 bases; unmatched junction bases: 11. Germline CDR1 is LNHDA and CDR2 is SQIVND (reference sequence). The CDR3 is 17 amino acids. CDR3 protein: CASSSYWGLAETYEQYF. The DNA of the CDR3 is TGTGCCAGTAGTTCCTATTGGGGACTAGCGGAGACCTACGAGCAGTACTTC.

The rearrangement joins TRBV20-1 to TRBJ2-1, with 8 bases lining up with TRBD1. The CDR3 has 14 amino acids. Germline V gene data show CDR1 as DFQATT and CDR2 as SNEGSKA (reference sequence). V trimming: 3 bases; J trimming: 4 bases; junction bases outside the gene matches: 5. As DNA, the CDR3 is TGCAGTGCTAGTTGGGGACAGGCATACAATGAGCAGTTCTTC. As protein: CSASWGQAYNEQFF.

The genes are TRBV29-1 and TRBJ2-7, with TRBD2 as a possible D gene (6 bases). From germline, CDR1 is SQVTM and CDR2 ANQGSEA. With 1 base removed from V and 6 bases from J, the gap between germline ends came to 13 bases. This CDR3 has 13 amino acids. CDR3 sequence reads: CSVEGLGRREQYF. For the CDR3, the DNA is TGCAGCGTTGAAGGGCTAGGGAGGCGCGAGCAGTACTTC.

The CDR3 DNA follows: TGTGCCTGGAAAGCGGGACATAACACCGGGGAGCTGTTTTTT. Translated, it gives CAWKAGHNTGELFF. The J gene is TRBJ2-2, the V gene TRBV30; TRBD2 might be the D (7 bases). The CDR3 is 14 residues long. V was clipped by 4 bases and J by 2 bases, with 11 bases between them. Looked up from germline, CDR1 is GTSNPN and CDR2 is SVGIG (reference sequence). Full variable domain (remainder filled in from reference TRBV30 and TRBJ2-2): SQTIHQWPATLVQPVGSPLSLECTVEGTSNPNLYWYRQAAGRGLQLLFYSVGIGQISSEVPQNLSASRPQDRQFILSSKKLLLSDSGFYLCAWKAGHNTGELFFGEGSRLTVL.

V gene TRBV28 combines with J gene TRBJ2-1; 9 positions match TRBD2. Germline CDR1 and CDR2: MDHEN and SYDVKM. This CDR3 is 16 amino acids long. Trimming took 5 bases from V and 5 from J; bases not matched to a gene: 10. CDR3 loop: CASSRTSGRPNNEQFF. DNA of the CDR3: TGTGCCAGCAGTCGAACCAGCGGGAGGCCCAACAATGAGCAGTTCTTC.

This clone appeared once. The gene calls are TRBV5-4 and TRBJ2-5, with D tentatively TRBD1 (5 bases). Deletions cut 2 bases from V and 5 bases from J, with 13 bases between. CDR1 is SGHNT and CDR2 is YYREEE in the germline V gene (reference sequence). The CDR3 runs to 14 residues. CDR3 residues: CASSFGRPGETQYF. In DNA form, the CDR3 reads TGTGCCAGCAGCTTCGGCAGGCCAGGGGAGACCCAGTACTTC. Drawing the rest from reference TRBV5-4 and TRBJ2-5, the complete variable domain is ETGVTQSPTHLIKTRGQQVTLRCSSQSGHNTVSWYQQALGQGPQFIFQYYREEENGRGNFPPRFSGLQFPNYSSELNVNALELDDSALYLCASSFGRPGETQYFGPGTRLLVL.

V usage is TRBV28 and J usage is TRBJ2-3; maybe TRBD2 (6 bases). V was clipped by 3 bases and J by 1 base, with 11 bases between them. CDR1 is MDHEN and CDR2 is SYDVKM in the germline V gene. The CDR3 sequence is 15 residues long. The chain's CDR3 is CASSLGGKRTDTQYF. The CDR3, as DNA: TGTGCCAGCAGTTTGGGGGGTAAGCGCACAGATACGCAGTATTTT.

V usage is TRBV5-1 and J usage is TRBJ1-1; a weak D match, TRBD1 (6 bases). V lost 0 bases and J lost 1, with 19 bases in between. Germline CDR1 SGHRS, CDR2 YFSETQ. The length of the CDR3 is 18 residues. In DNA, the CDR3 is TGCGCCAGCAGCTTGGTAGGGGTCGGGGGGCTCGGGAACACTGAAGCTTTCTTT. Protein: CASSLVGVGGLGNTEAFF.

The V gene is TRBV15, the J gene TRBJ1-4, with a weak D call TRBD1 (6 bases). CDR1 is LNHNV and CDR2 is YYDKDF in the germline V gene (reference sequence). Deletions cut 2 bases from V and 8 bases from J, with 24 bases between. The CDR3 extends over 18 amino acids. CDR3: CATSRPSLRGLLREKLFF. The DNA of the CDR3 is TGTGCCACCAGCAGACCATCCCTGCGGGGGCTGTTGCGGGAAAAACTGTTTTTT.

The chain uses TRBV4-1 and TRBJ2-2, with 8 nucleotides matching TRBD2. The CDR3 has 12 residues. The V gene end was trimmed by 8 bases and the J gene end by 7 bases; junction bases not matched to a gene: 3. Germline values: CDR1 MGHRA, CDR2 YSYEKL. CDR3 bases: TGCGCCAGCCGGGGGGGCCACGGGGAGCTGTTTTTT. This gives the protein CASRGGHGELFF.

About this clone itself: The sample contains more than one DNA sequence encoding this CDR3. J is TRBJ1-1 and V is TRBV11-2, with TRBD1 matching over 7 bases. The CDR3 consists of 15 residues. With V trimmed by 5 bases and J by 4 bases, 10 bases remained unmatched. Germline CDR1 reads SGHAT; CDR2 reads FQNNGV. In nucleotides, the CDR3 is TGTGCCAGCAGCCTCAGGGGGGCGGGGGGCACTGAAGCTTTCTTT. The encoded protein is CASSLRGAGGTEAFF.

The J gene is TRBJ2-6, the V gene TRBV7-8; 7 nucleotides align to TRBD1. With V trimmed by 4 bases and J by 4 bases, 16 bases remained unmatched. Germline V gene sequence: CDR1 SGHVS, CDR2 FQNEAQ. CDR3 length: 19 amino acids. CDR3 amino acids: CASSSNPTGWARGANVLTF. The CDR3 nucleotides read TGTGCCAGCAGCTCCAACCCGACAGGGTGGGCAAGGGGGGCCAACGTCCTGACTTTC.

The chain links TRBV12-3 or TRBV12-4 to TRBJ2-2; D gene uncertain. V lost 6 bases and J 1 base, leaving 3 bases between the germline ends. The CDR3 spans 12 residues. For the CDR3, the DNA is TGTGCCAGCAGACTGAACACCGGGGAGCTGTTTTTT. This gives the protein CASRLNTGELFF.

This chain links TRBV28 with TRBJ1-3; TRBD1 is a possible D gene (5 bases). There are 15 residues in the CDR3. The germline CDR1 and CDR2 sequences are MDHEN and SYDVKM. Trimming stripped 5 bases from V and 4 bases from J, with 15 bases between. This CDR3 reads CASSVGTYGGNTIYF. The CDR3 nucleotides are TGTGCCAGCAGTGTCGGGACTTACGGGGGAAACACCATATATTTT.

The chain couples TRBV19 to TRBJ1-2, with TRBD1 matching over 7 bases. The trim removed 5 bases at V and 0 bases at J, leaving 9 bases unmatched. Germline CDR1 LNHDA, CDR2 SQIVND (reference sequence). CDR3 length equals 16 residues. CDR3 coding DNA: TGTGCCAGTAGTGACAGAACCGGGACAGCTAACTATGGCTACACCTTC. It encodes CASSDRTGTANYGYTF.

In its sample, this clone was seen once. The rearrangement joins TRBV20-1 to TRBJ2-3; D possibly corresponds to TRBD2 (5 bases). This CDR3 spans 15 amino acids. V gave up 3 bases and J gave up 5 bases, with 18 bases separating them. CDR1 and CDR2 (germline): DFQATT, SNEGSKA (reference sequence). CDR3 region: CSASSGKVFEDTQYF. For the CDR3, the DNA is TGCAGTGCTAGTTCGGGGAAAGTCTTCGAAGATACGCAGTATTTT.

CDR3 bases: TGTGCCAGCAGCCCTTCACGACAGGGAAACACTGAAGCTTTCTTT. It encodes CASSPSRQGNTEAFF. The gene calls are TRBV11-2 and TRBJ1-1, with 7 bases matching TRBD1. CDR1 SGHAT and CDR2 FQNNGV come from the germline V gene. The CDR3 consists of 15 residues. The V gene end was trimmed by 5 bases and the J gene end by 2 bases; junction bases not matched to a gene: 8.

V usage is TRBV10-1 and J usage is TRBJ2-2; unclear D gene. There are 14 residues in the CDR3. The ends were cut back, 5 bases at V and 1 base at J, with 8 bases in the middle. Germline CDR1 and CDR2: WNHNN and SYGVQD (reference sequence). The CDR3 protein is CASSPTENTGELFF. CDR3 DNA sequence: TGCGCCAGCAGTCCTACTGAGAACACCGGGGAGCTGTTTTTT.